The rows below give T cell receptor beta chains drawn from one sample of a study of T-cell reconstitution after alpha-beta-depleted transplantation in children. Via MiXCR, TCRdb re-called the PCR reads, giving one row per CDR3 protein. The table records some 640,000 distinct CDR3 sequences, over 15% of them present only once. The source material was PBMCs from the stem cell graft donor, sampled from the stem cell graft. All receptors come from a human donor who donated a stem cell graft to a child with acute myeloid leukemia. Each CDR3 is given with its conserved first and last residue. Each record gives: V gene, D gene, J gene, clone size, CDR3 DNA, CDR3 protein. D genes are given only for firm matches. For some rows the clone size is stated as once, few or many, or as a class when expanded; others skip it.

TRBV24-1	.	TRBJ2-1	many	TGTGCCACCAGTGATCTGACAGCCTACAATGAGCAGTTCTTC	CATSDLTAYNEQFF
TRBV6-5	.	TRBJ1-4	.	TGTGCCAGCAGTTACTCGATCCAGCGCCGGGGGAATGAAAAACTGTTTTTT	CASSYSIQRRGNEKLFF
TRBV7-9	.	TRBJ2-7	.	TGTGCCAGCAGACCAGACAGCTCCTACGAGCAGTACTTC	CASRPDSSYEQYF
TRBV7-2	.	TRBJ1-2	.	TGTGCCAGCAGCTTAGGGATGGGGCTTGGCTATGGCTACACCTTC	CASSLGMGLGYGYTF
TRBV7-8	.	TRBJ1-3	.	TGTGCCAGCAGCTCCATTGACTCTTCTGGAAACACCATATATTTT	CASSSIDSSGNTIYF
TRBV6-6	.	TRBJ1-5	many	TGTGCCAGCAGTTACAGGGCAGATGGACCCCAGCATTTT	CASSYRADGPQHF
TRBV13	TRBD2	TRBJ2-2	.	TGTGCCAGCAGCGCTTTACTAGCGGGGGGCAACACCGGGGAGCTGTTTTTT	CASSALLAGGNTGELFF
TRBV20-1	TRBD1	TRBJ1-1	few	TGCAGTGCCAGAGGCCCCGGGACAGGGAGAGCTGAAGCTTTCTTT	CSARGPGTGRAEAFF
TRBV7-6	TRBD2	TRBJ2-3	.	TGTGCCAGCAGCTTAGTTAGCGGGGTAACAGATACGCAGTATTTT	CASSLVSGVTDTQYF
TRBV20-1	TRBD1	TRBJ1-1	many	TGCAGTGCGAGTGACAGGGGGCTGACTGAAGCTTTCTTT	CSASDRGLTEAFF
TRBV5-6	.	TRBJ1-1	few	TGTGCCAGCGGCGGGCGGGGACGGACTGAAGCTTTCTTT	CASGGRGRTEAFF
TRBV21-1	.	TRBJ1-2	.	TGTGCCAGCAGCACCAGAGCCAGGGGCGGCTACACCTTC	CASSTRARGGYTF
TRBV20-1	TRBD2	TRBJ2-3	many	TGCAGTGCTAACGTACCTAGCGGGGGGCACGGAGATACGCAGTATTTT	CSANVPSGGHGDTQYF
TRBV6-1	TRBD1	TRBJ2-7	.	TGTGCCAGCAGTAGGGGGACAGGGGGAACCTACGAGCAGTACTTC	CASSRGTGGTYEQYF
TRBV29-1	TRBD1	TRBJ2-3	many	TGCAGCGTCAGTATGACAGGGGCTTCAGATACGCAGTATTTT	CSVSMTGASDTQYF